The next 2 T cell receptor beta chains were all read from a single sample in a study of OX40 agonist ivuxolimab in advanced cancers. The repertoire was sequenced with immunoSEQ multiplex PCR; TCRdb's copy has only in-frame clones and lacks some. Seen here are 43,000 or so clones, roughly three quarters observed once, and the top ten hold around 2.5%. The material was CD4+ or CD8+ T cells sorted from blood, obtained in a trial of the OX40 agonist ivuxolimab. These receptor sequences come from an adult with an advanced solid tumor such as melanoma, head and neck, liver or kidney cancer.

This clone has only a few counts. The chain has TRBV7-9 and TRBJ1-1; no firm D call. The length of the CDR3 is 14 residues. The V end lost 3 bases, the J end lost 1 base, and 9 bases lay between the germline ends. From germline, CDR1 is SEHNR and CDR2 FQNEAQ (reference sequence). The CDR3 sequence: CASSFKNENTEAFF. The CDR3 DNA reads TGTGCCAGCAGCTTTAAAAATGAGAACACTGAAGCTTTCTTT. Supplemented by reference TRBV7-9 and TRBJ1-1, the full variable domain reads DTGVSQNPRHKITKRGQNVTFRCDPISEHNRLYWYRQTLGQGPEFLTYFQNEAQLEKSRLLSDRFSAERPKGSFSTLEIQRTEQGDSAMYLCASSFKNENTEAFFGQGTRLTVV.

V usage is TRBV18 and J usage is TRBJ2-1; D tentatively fits TRBD1 or TRBD2 (5 bases each). This CDR3 is built from 16 residues. The ends were cut back, 2 bases at V and 0 bases at J, with 11 bases in the middle. Per germline, CDR1 KGHSH and CDR2 LQKENI. In nucleotides, the CDR3 is TGTGCCAGCTCACCAAATCAGGGACGCTCCTACAATGAGCAGTTCTTC. It is translated as CASSPNQGRSYNEQFF.